Below are 20 T cell receptor beta chains sequenced from a single sample in a study of OX40 agonist ivuxolimab in advanced cancers. Profiled with immunoSEQ multiplex PCR; TCRdb holds only in-frame clones, not every one. The sample has 65,000 to 90,000 clones, 92% seen once. The starting material was CD4+ or CD8+ T cells sorted from blood, obtained in a trial of the OX40 agonist ivuxolimab. The receptors originated from an adult with an advanced solid tumor such as melanoma, head and neck, liver or kidney cancer.

This clone has only one observation. The rearrangement links TRBV19 to TRBJ1-1; 10 bases match TRBD1. Unmatched junction bases numbered 6, after V lost 3 bases and J lost 8 bases. This CDR3 has 14 residues. In germline, CDR1 is LNHDA, CDR2 SQIVND (reference sequence). The chain's CDR3 is CASSMGQGPWEAFF. Written as DNA, the CDR3 is TGTGCCAGTAGTATGGGACAGGGGCCTTGGGAAGCTTTCTTT.

The chain is built from TRBV9 and TRBJ2-4; D may be TRBD1 or TRBD2 (5 bases each). Germline V lookup: CDR1 SGDLS, CDR2 YYNGEE. V lost 4 bases, J lost 5 bases, and 13 bases lay in between. This CDR3 contains 14 residues. Here the CDR3 reads CASSPSEGQNIQYF. CDR3 bases: TGTGCCAGCAGCCCCAGTGAGGGGCAAAACATTCAGTACTTC.

This clone was detected once. The gene calls are TRBV5-4 and TRBJ2-1; 9 bases agree with TRBD1. V was clipped by 7 bases and J by 4 bases; unmatched bases: 9. The CDR3 extends over 15 amino acids. The V gene's germline CDR1 is SGHNT and CDR2 YYREEE (reference sequence). For the CDR3, the DNA is TGTGCCAGCGGAACCGGGACAGGGAGTTACAATGAGCAGTTCTTC. It encodes CASGTGTGSYNEQFF.

Concerning this clone itself: Germline is not matched at one junction end, which may reflect a read error. This chain joins TRBV27 and TRBJ2-3; D gene uncertain. The CDR3 contains 14 residues. The germline V gene has CDR1 MNHEY and CDR2 SMNVEV (reference sequence). DNA for the CDR3: TGTGCCAGCGGTTTTGTGGTAAAGGCAGATACGCAGTATTTT. This gives the protein CASGFVVKADTQYF.

The chain combines TRBV11-2 with TRBJ1-1; D not certain. The germline V gene encodes CDR1 SGHAT and CDR2 FQNNGV. The CDR3 loop spans 16 amino acids. Trimming cost V 1 base and J 1 base, with 13 bases left between them. CDR3: CASSLGTLDRNTEAFF. The CDR3 DNA follows: TGTGCCAGCAGCTTAGGGACGTTGGACCGGAACACTGAAGCTTTCTTT.

This clone has a single count. V is TRBV7-2 and J is TRBJ2-2; D is ambiguous. The V end lost 1 base, the J end lost 4 bases, and 4 bases lay between the germline ends. There are 13 residues in the CDR3. The germline V gene encodes CDR1 SGHTA and CDR2 FQGNSA. CDR3 region: CASSLVPTGELFF. The CDR3 nucleotides are TGTGCCAGCAGCTTAGTTCCCACCGGGGAGCTGTTTTTT.

This rearrangement joins TRBV5-1 to TRBJ1-4; a possible D gene is TRBD1 (5 bases). The CDR3 is made up of 14 amino acids. The V gene's germline CDR1 is SGHRS and CDR2 YFSETQ. V lost 2 bases to trimming and J lost 8 bases, with 13 bases between them. The CDR3 DNA reads TGCGCCAGCAGCTTATGGCAGGGAAACGAAAAACTGTTTTTT. Protein sequence: CASSLWQGNEKLFF.

This rearrangement joins TRBV21-1 to TRBJ2-7; the table gives TRBD2 as D, unverified against the DNA. TRBV21-1 is noted as a pseudogene. CDR3 length: 19 amino acids. For the CDR3, the DNA is TGTGCCAGCAGCTACGAGAGCGAGGCGGGGGGGCCTAGCTCCTACGAGCAGTACTTC. Its protein is CASSYESEAGGPSSYEQYF.

J is TRBJ1-2 and V is TRBV6-6, with a tentative D call TRBD1 (5 bases). Looked up from germline, CDR1 is MNHNY and CDR2 is SVGAGI (reference sequence). The CDR3 is 14 amino acids. The V end lost 6 bases, the J end lost 4 bases, and 15 bases lay between the germline ends. CDR3 in DNA: TGTGCCAGCAGCGCACAGGTGGGGGGCTATGGCTACACCTTC. Its translation: CASSAQVGGYGYTF.

This rearrangement joins TRBV11-2 to TRBJ2-7, with 10 bases fitting TRBD1. Germline trimming cut 1 base from V and 6 bases from J; bases unmatched to any gene: 9. This CDR3 comprises 16 residues. Germline V CDR1 and CDR2: SGHAT, FQNNGV. Here the CDR3 reads CASSLGLDRGLAEQYF. CDR3 sequence (DNA): TGTGCCAGCAGCTTAGGGTTAGACAGGGGGCTGGCCGAGCAGTACTTC.

The chain carries TRBV4-3 and TRBJ1-4; 10 bases map to TRBD1. Germline CDR1 and CDR2: LGHNA and YSLEER. The CDR3 runs 16 residues. Trimming cost V 0 bases and J 8 bases; bases outside gene matches: 6. Written as DNA, the CDR3 is TGCGCCAGCAGCCAAGATCCGGGACAGGGGTGGGAAAAACTGTTTTTT. Protein sequence: CASSQDPGQGWEKLFF.

The rearrangement joins TRBV4-3 to TRBJ2-7; 8 bases fit TRBD2. The junction had 6 bases not matched to a gene; V was cut back by 5 bases and J by 3 bases. The CDR3 is 14 amino acids. Germline assignment: CDR1 LGHNA and CDR2 YSLEER. CDR3 bases: TGCGCCAGCAGCTACACCGGGACTAGCTACGAGCAGTACTTC. This encodes CASSYTGTSYEQYF.

The genes are TRBV5-6 and TRBJ1-5; TRBD1 matches at 7 bases. This CDR3 has 16 amino acids. Germline V gives CDR1 SGHDT, CDR2 YYEEEE. V shed 0 bases, J shed 3 bases, and the junction held 6 bases outside the gene matches. This CDR3 reads CASSLAGGRNNQPQHF. Written as DNA, the CDR3 is TGTGCCAGCAGCTTGGCAGGGGGACGTAACAATCAGCCCCAGCATTTT. Full variable domain (remainder filled in from reference TRBV5-6 and TRBJ1-5): DAGVTQSPTHLIKTRGQQVTLRCSPKSGHDTVSWYQQALGQGPQFIFQYYEEEERQRGNFPDRFSGHQFPNYSSELNVNALLLGDSALYLCASSLAGGRNNQPQHFGDGTRLSIL.

This clone appeared once. The CDR3 DNA reads TGTGCCACCAGCAGAGGACAGGGGAGGAATGAGCAGTTCTTC. This codes for CATSRGQGRNEQFF. The chain couples TRBV15 to TRBJ2-1; TRBD1 matches 8 bases. The CDR3 covers 14 residues. Germline V lookup: CDR1 LNHNV, CDR2 YYDKDF (reference sequence). After removal of 1 base from V and 7 bases from J, the junction contained 3 bases not matched to a gene.

CDR3 nucleotides: TGTGCCAGCAGCTTAAGGGACCTCACTAGGGGGGCAGATACGCAGTATTTT. It codes for CASSLRDLTRGADTQYF. The genes are TRBV13 and TRBJ2-3; D may be TRBD1 or TRBD2 (6 bases each). This CDR3 spans 17 amino acids. V was trimmed by 2 bases and J by 4 bases, leaving 19 bases between them. CDR1 PRHDT and CDR2 FYEKMQ come from the germline V gene (reference sequence).

The V gene is TRBV6-5, the J gene TRBJ2-7, with D perhaps matching TRBD2 (6 bases). The CDR3 has 15 amino acids. V lost 5 bases and J lost 4, with 18 bases in between. Germline assignment: CDR1 MNHEY and CDR2 SVGAGI. The CDR3 protein is CASSLTPGLLYEQYF. CDR3 coding DNA: TGTGCCAGCAGTCTAACACCGGGACTTCTATACGAGCAGTACTTC.

The chain combines TRBV5-8 with TRBJ2-2; D gene ambiguous. Germline V gene sequence: CDR1 SGHTS, CDR2 YDEGEE. V was shortened by 2 bases and J by 7 bases, with 9 bases between the two germline ends. The CDR3 contains 13 residues. CDR3 sequence (DNA): TGTGCCAGCAGCTTTAGTGGTTTCGGGGAGCTGTTTTTT. Protein sequence: CASSFSGFGELFF.

V usage is TRBV11-2 and J usage is TRBJ1-5; D is uncertain. Germline V lookup: CDR1 SGHAT, CDR2 FQNNGV. Trimming removed 2 bases at V and 5 bases at J, with 7 bases between. This CDR3 is built from 13 residues. DNA for the CDR3: TGTGCCAGCAGCTTATGGTGGGATCAGCCCCAGCATTTT. This translates into CASSLWWDQPQHF. The full variable domain, rest sourced from reference TRBV11-2 and TRBJ1-5, is EAGVAQSPRYKIIEKRQSVAFWCNPISGHATLYWYQQILGQGPKLLIQFQNNGVVDDSQLPKDRFSAERLKGVDSTLKIQPAKLEDSAVYLCASSLWWDQPQHFGDGTRLSIL.

The sample holds a few counts of this clone. The rearrangement links TRBV27 to TRBJ2-1; D may correspond to TRBD1 or TRBD2 (5 bases each). V was pared by 8 bases and J by 9 bases, with 14 bases between. There are 12 residues in the CDR3. The germline gives CDR1 MNHEY, CDR2 SMNVEV (reference sequence). CDR3: CASGRGVGEQFF. In nucleotides, the CDR3 is TGTGCCAGCGGCCGAGGGGTGGGTGAGCAGTTCTTC.

The J gene is TRBJ1-1, the V gene TRBV25-1; D is ambiguous. The length of the CDR3 is 11 residues. The germline V and J ends were trimmed by 3 bases and 8 bases, with 7 bases remaining between them. CDR1 and CDR2 from the germline V gene are MGHDK and SYGVNS. The CDR3 region has the DNA TGTGCCAGCAGTGACATGGTCGAAGCTTTCTTT. As protein: CASSDMVEAFF.